The 20 T cell receptor beta chains given below trace back to one sample, sequenced in a study of T cells in Graves' hyperthyroidism and ophthalmopathy. What was amplified from RNA transcripts were TCR beta CDR3 regions. The HTBI set primed first-round TCR CDR3 RT-PCR. TCRdb independently ran MiXCR on the multiplex PCR reads; one entry per CDR3 protein. Among roughly 580,000 distinct CDR3 sequences, roughly 46% were seen once, and the ten largest hold approximately 8.2%. Sequenced sample: peripheral blood or thyroid tissue (not recorded which). The receptors stem from a woman between 18 and 29 years old with Graves' hyperthyroidism.

This clonotype was counted a few times. The gene calls are TRBV7-9 and TRBJ2-6; 9 bases map to TRBD1. The CDR3 has 18 residues. V gave up 2 bases and J gave up 0 bases; unmatched junction bases: 5. Germline V gene lookup returns CDR1 SEHNR and CDR2 FQNEAQ (reference sequence). The CDR3 region has the DNA TGTGCCAGCAGCTTATTCGGACAGGGGTACTCTGGGGCCAACGTCCTGACTTTC. Residues: CASSLFGQGYSGANVLTF.

The chain links TRBV29-1 to TRBJ1-4, with D possibly being TRBD1 (5 bases). In germline, CDR1 is SQVTM, CDR2 ANQGSEA. The CDR3 runs 15 residues. CDR3: CSRREQGATNEKLFF. The CDR3 DNA is TGCAGTCGCCGGGAGCAAGGGGCAACTAATGAAAAACTGTTTTTT.

This clonotype was seen only a few times. The chain recombines TRBV9 with TRBJ1-3; D is ambiguous. There are 15 residues in the CDR3. Germline values: CDR1 SGDLS, CDR2 YYNGEE. With 4 bases removed from V and 0 bases from J, the gap between germline ends came to 11 bases. CDR3 loop: CASSPSPYSGNTIYF. For the CDR3, the DNA is TGTGCCAGCAGCCCTAGTCCCTACTCTGGAAACACCATATATTTT.

This clonotype showed up just a few times. The junction departs from the called germline gene at one end, perhaps through a read error. This chain joins TRBV7-2 and TRBJ2-7, with unresolved D. This CDR3 comprises 13 residues. Germline CDR1 reads SGHTA; CDR2 reads FQGNSA. The CDR3 spells CASSQGINYEQYF. Written as DNA, the CDR3 is TGCGCCAGCAGCCAAGGGATTAACTACGAGCAGTACTTC.

This clonotype was observed a few times. The V and J genes are TRBV20-1 and TRBJ2-7, with D possibly being TRBD2 (6 bases). The germline V gene encodes CDR1 DFQATT and CDR2 SNEGSKA (reference sequence). CDR3 length: 14 amino acids. Trimming pared 1 base from V and 0 bases from J, leaving 10 bases between. CDR3 residues: CSARAVTSSYEQYF. DNA for the CDR3: TGCAGTGCTAGAGCCGTGACTAGCTCCTACGAGCAGTACTTC.

This chain uses TRBV7-9 with TRBJ1-1; 9 nucleotides align to TRBD1. Trimming cost V 1 base and J 0 bases; bases outside gene matches: 6. The length of the CDR3 is 17 residues. Germline CDR1 reads SEHNR; CDR2 reads FQNEAQ (reference sequence). CDR3 protein: CASSLGHRGRVNTEAFF. Written as DNA, the CDR3 is TGTGCCAGCAGCTTAGGGCACAGGGGGCGGGTGAACACTGAAGCTTTCTTT.

The chain uses TRBV5-4 and TRBJ1-1, with D tentatively TRBD1 (5 bases). V was pared by 4 bases and J by 0 bases, with 10 bases between. Germline V gene sequence: CDR1 SGHNT, CDR2 YYREEE (reference sequence). This CDR3 has 14 amino acids. DNA for the CDR3: TGTGCCAGCAGCGCGGGACCGCTGAACACTGAAGCTTTCTTT. This codes for CASSAGPLNTEAFF.

In its sample, this clonotype was seen a few times. At one of its ends the junction is not consistent with the germline gene, which may arise from a read error. V is TRBV10-3 and J is TRBJ2-5, with TRBD2 identical over 9 bases. Gene TRBJ2-7 matches the end of the DNA better, so the J call may be wrong. The CDR3 totals 14 residues. Germline V gene lookup returns CDR1 ENHRY and CDR2 SYGVKD. In DNA form, the CDR3 reads TGTGCCAGCAGTGAGGCTAGCGGGACATACGAGCAGTACTTC. This codes for CASSEASGTYEQYF.

The chain uses TRBV21-1 and TRBJ2-5; the table calls TRBD1, which could not be checked here. TRBV21-1 is assigned pseudogene status. This CDR3 is 12 amino acids long. As DNA, the CDR3 is TGTGCCAGCAGCAATCAGAGGGGGGCCCAGTACTTC. Translated, it gives CASSNQRGAQYF.

This clonotype was seen more than once but under ten times. The V call is TRBV6-5, the J call TRBJ1-5, with D maybe TRBD1 (5 bases). The germline gives CDR1 MNHEY, CDR2 SVGAGI. This CDR3 contains 17 residues. Trimming removed 0 bases from V and 5 bases from J, with 17 bases in between. CDR3 sequence: CASSYSITGLMDQPQHF. Written as DNA, the CDR3 is TGTGCCAGCAGTTACTCGATTACGGGGCTAATGGATCAGCCCCAGCATTTT.

This clonotype has just a few counts. The chain recombines TRBV7-8 with TRBJ1-5, with D possibly being TRBD1 (5 bases). CDR3 length: 16 amino acids. Per the germline V gene, CDR1 is SGHVS and CDR2 is FQNEAQ. Trimming took off 2 bases at V and 1 base at J, with 12 bases between the two ends. The CDR3 nucleotides are TGTGCCAGCAGCTTACGGCCGGGGCTGAGCAATCAGCCCCAGCATTTT. Translating it yields CASSLRPGLSNQPQHF.

The V gene is TRBV7-2, the J gene TRBJ2-5; TRBD1 might be the D (7 bases). This CDR3 spans 13 amino acids. Germline CDR1 is SGHTA and CDR2 is FQGNSA. The germline V and J ends were trimmed by 3 bases and 7 bases, with 12 bases remaining between them. For the CDR3, the DNA is TGTGCCAGCAGCTTGGGGACAGCGGGGACCCAGTACTTC. Encoded protein: CASSLGTAGTQYF.

This clonotype was found a few times. V usage is TRBV9 and J usage is TRBJ2-5; D is perhaps TRBD1 (6 bases). The CDR3 is 14 residues long. Germline V lookup: CDR1 SGDLS, CDR2 YYNGEE. Trimming took 2 bases from V and 3 from J, leaving 11 bases between them. The CDR3 protein is CASSVQDSEETQYF. The CDR3, as DNA: TGTGCCAGCAGCGTCCAGGACAGCGAAGAGACCCAGTACTTC.

This clonotype was picked up a small number of times. The chain employs TRBV24-1 and TRBJ2-7; a weak D match, TRBD1 (5 bases). This CDR3 contains 15 residues. V lost 3 bases and J lost 0, with 11 bases in between. Germline CDR1 reads KGHDR; CDR2 reads SFDVKD. This CDR3 is CATSDPTESSYEQYF. In DNA, the CDR3 is TGTGCCACCAGTGATCCGACAGAGAGCTCCTACGAGCAGTACTTC.

V gene TRBV6-1 combines with J gene TRBJ2-5; D is ambiguous. Germline values: CDR1 MNHNS, CDR2 SASEGT. The CDR3 sequence is 12 residues long. Trimming took 3 bases from V and 5 from J, leaving 7 bases between them. The CDR3 sequence: CASSDSVETQYF. DNA of the CDR3: TGTGCCAGCAGTGACTCCGTTGAGACCCAGTACTTC.

About this clonotype: The missing conserved phenylalanine or tryptophan at the end of this CDR3 makes a read error likely. The chain carries TRBV7-8 and TRBJ2-5; 14 bases line up with TRBD2. CDR1 SGHVS and CDR2 FQNEAQ come from the germline V gene. This CDR3 has 17 amino acids. Trimming cost V 4 bases and J 2 bases; bases outside gene matches: 6. The CDR3 is CASSSGLAGGSQETQYL. Here the CDR3 DNA reads TGTGCCAGCAGCTCCGGACTAGCGGGAGGTTCACAAGAGACCCAGTACTTG.

This clonotype occurred many times. J is TRBJ2-5 and V is TRBV29-1, with no clear D. Germline values: CDR1 SQVTM, CDR2 ANQGSEA. The CDR3 extends over 13 amino acids. The V end was cut by 7 bases, the J end by 0 bases, with 12 bases between. The CDR3 DNA reads as TGCAGCGCGATGGACGGGTACCAAGAGACCCAGTACTTC. Its translation is CSAMDGYQETQYF. Drawing the rest from reference TRBV29-1 and TRBJ2-5, the complete variable domain is SAVISQKPSRDICQRGTSLTIQCQVDSQVTMMFWYRQQPGQSLTLIATANQGSEATYESGFVIDKFPISRPNLTFSTLTVSNMSPEDSSIYLCSAMDGYQETQYFGPGTRLLVL.

About this clonotype: At one end the junction does not follow the germline gene, possibly because of a read error. This chain links TRBV2 with TRBJ2-7; 11 bases line up with TRBD2. Germline V CDR1 and CDR2: SNHLY, FYNNEI. This CDR3 comprises 11 residues. CDR3 DNA sequence: TGTGCCAGCAGTGTCGCTAGCGGGAGGCGTTTC. Translated, it gives CASSVASGRRF.

This clonotype occurred many times. CDR3 amino acids: CASSRAQGTEAFF. DNA of the CDR3: TGTGCCAGCAGCCGCGCTCAGGGGACTGAAGCTTTCTTT. This sequence joins TRBV7-6 and TRBJ1-1; D is perhaps TRBD1 (6 bases). Per germline, CDR1 SGHVS and CDR2 FNYEAQ. The V and J ends lost 5 bases and 5 bases respectively, with 12 bases between them. The CDR3 contains 13 residues.

V usage is TRBV2 and J usage is TRBJ2-7; perhaps TRBD2 as D (6 bases). The CDR3 loop spans 11 amino acids. Germline V gene lookup returns CDR1 SNHLY and CDR2 FYNNEI. Trimming shortened V by 9 bases and J by 6 bases, and 12 bases separated the two germline ends. The CDR3 nucleotides are TGTGCCAGTTTTGGGGGAGGCGAGCAGTACTTC. It yields the protein CASFGGGEQYF.